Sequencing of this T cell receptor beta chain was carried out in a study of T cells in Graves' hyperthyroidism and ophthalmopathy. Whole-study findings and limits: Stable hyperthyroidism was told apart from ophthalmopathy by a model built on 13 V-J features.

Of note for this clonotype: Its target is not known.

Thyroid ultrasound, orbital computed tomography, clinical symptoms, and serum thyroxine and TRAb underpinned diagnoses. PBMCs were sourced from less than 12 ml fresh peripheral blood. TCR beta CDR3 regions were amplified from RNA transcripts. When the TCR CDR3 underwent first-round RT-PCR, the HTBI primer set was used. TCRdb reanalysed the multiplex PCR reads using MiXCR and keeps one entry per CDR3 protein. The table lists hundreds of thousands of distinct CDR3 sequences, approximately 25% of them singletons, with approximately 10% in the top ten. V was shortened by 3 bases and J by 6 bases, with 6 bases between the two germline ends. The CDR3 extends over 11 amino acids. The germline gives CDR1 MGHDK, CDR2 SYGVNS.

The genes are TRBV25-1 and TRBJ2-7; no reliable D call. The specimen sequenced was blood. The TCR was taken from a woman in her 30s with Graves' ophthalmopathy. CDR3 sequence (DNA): TGTGCCAGCAGTGATGGGTCCGAGCAGTACTTC. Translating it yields CASSDGSEQYF.